Below are 17 T cell receptor beta chains sequenced from a single sample in a study of human T cells and chemical hapten exposure. Documented time point: patch test 2, 6 weeks after DPC sensitization. Sample treatment: therapeutic diphenylcyclopropenone sensitization with weekly scalp DPC. Each CDR3 protein gets one entry after TCRdb re-called the RACE reads with MiXCR. Of about 54,000 distinct CDR3 sequences in the sample, about a tenth were seen once. Sequenced material: whole blood, taken in connection with sensitization to the hapten diphenylcyclopropenone (DPC). The receptors were gathered from a woman between 50 and 59 years old with alopecia areata. Some clones in this sample may be carry-over from other donors' samples.

The chain recombines TRBV11-2 with TRBJ1-2; D gene uncertain. Between the trimmed V and J ends, which lost 0 bases and 0 bases, there was a span of 8 bases. The germline CDR1 and CDR2 sequences are SGHAT and FQNNGV. This CDR3 has 15 residues. The CDR3 sequence is CASSLDGPSNYGYTF. In DNA, the CDR3 is TGTGCCAGCAGCTTAGATGGACCCTCTAACTATGGCTACACCTTC.

Only a few counts were recorded for this clonotype. CDR3 sequence: CASSQKTSGQETQYF. The DNA of the CDR3 is TGCGCCAGCAGCCAAAAGACTAGCGGCCAAGAGACCCAGTACTTC. The chain joins TRBV4-3 to TRBJ2-5; 9 nucleotides agree with TRBD2. CDR3 length: 15 residues. J gave up 1 base and V 2 bases, and 2 bases lay outside the gene matches. Looked up from germline, CDR1 is LGHNA and CDR2 is YSLEER.

The chain links TRBV29-1 to TRBJ1-1; D gene uncertain. Per the germline V gene, CDR1 is SQVTM and CDR2 is ANQGSEA. With 1 base removed from V and 6 bases from J, the gap between germline ends came to 9 bases. The CDR3 spans 12 residues. The CDR3 DNA reads TGCAGCGTTGAAGTACAGATCGCTGAAGCTTTCTTT. Its protein is CSVEVQIAEAFF.

There are many counts of this clonotype. The chain is built from TRBV18 and TRBJ1-1, with a weak D call TRBD1 (6 bases). Germline assignment: CDR1 KGHSH and CDR2 LQKENI. Between the trimmed V and J ends, which lost 5 bases and 4 bases, there was a span of 17 bases. The CDR3 has 15 residues. Written as DNA, the CDR3 is TGTGCCAGCTCATCGCGACAGGCGGGCATCACTGAAGCTTTCTTT. It codes for CASSSRQAGITEAFF. The whole variable domain, filled in from reference TRBV18 and TRBJ1-1, reads NAGVMQNPRHLVRRRGQEARLRCSPMKGHSHVYWYRQLPEEGLKFMVYLQKENIIDESGMPKERFSAEFPKEGPSILRIQQVVRGDSAAYFCASSSRQAGITEAFFGQGTRLTVV.

This clonotype was counted a few times. This chain's CDR3 is CASSLTGLYGYTF. CDR3 nucleotide sequence: TGTGCCAGCAGCTTAACAGGGCTCTATGGCTACACCTTC. The chain recombines TRBV7-8 with TRBJ1-2, with a possible D match to TRBD1 (6 bases). Germline loops: CDR1 SGHVS, CDR2 FQNEAQ. CDR3 length: 13 amino acids. The V end was cut by 2 bases, the J end by 4 bases, with 8 bases between.

In this sample, this clonotype turned up many times. The chain has TRBV6-1 and TRBJ1-1; tentatively, D is TRBD1 (6 bases). The V end lost 4 bases, the J end lost 1 base, and 13 bases lay between the germline ends. The CDR3 has 15 amino acids. CDR1 MNHNS and CDR2 SASEGT come from the germline V gene. The CDR3 DNA follows: TGTGCCAGCAGTGTTTCAGGGGAGAGGAACACTGAAGCTTTCTTT. This encodes CASSVSGERNTEAFF.

The V gene is TRBV28, the J gene TRBJ2-3; TRBD1 is a possible D gene (6 bases). This CDR3 has 13 amino acids. Germline CDR1 reads MDHEN; CDR2 reads SYDVKM. The V end lost 6 bases, the J end lost 13 bases, and 20 bases lay between the germline ends. The DNA of the CDR3 is TGTGCCAGCAGAACTACCTTCCGGGACAAGGAGTATTTT. It yields the protein CASRTTFRDKEYF.

This clonotype was observed a few times. The CDR3 nucleotides are TGCAGCGTTGTTCAGGGAGGCCGTGCCAACGTCCTGACTTTC. Protein: CSVVQGGRANVLTF. This chain uses TRBV29-1 with TRBJ2-6; tentatively, D is TRBD2 (6 bases). Trimming took off 4 bases at V and 7 bases at J, with 14 bases between the two ends. This CDR3 spans 14 amino acids. Per germline, CDR1 SQVTM and CDR2 ANQGSEA.

This clonotype was found many times. This rearrangement joins TRBV28 to TRBJ1-1; D not resolved. The V gene's germline CDR1 is MDHEN and CDR2 SYDVKM. The CDR3 is 12 amino acids. The ends were cut back, 7 bases at V and 4 bases at J, with 10 bases in the middle. CDR3 DNA: TGTGCCAGCAACGTAGGCGGCACTGAAGCTTTCTTT. This encodes CASNVGGTEAFF.

The sample holds many counts of this clonotype. The chain is built from TRBV7-6 and TRBJ2-7, with a tentative D call TRBD1 (6 bases). The CDR3 is made up of 15 amino acids. In germline, CDR1 is SGHVS, CDR2 FNYEAQ. The V and J ends lost 2 bases and 4 bases respectively, with 15 bases between them. The CDR3 protein is CASSLRTGSIYEQYF. CDR3 in DNA: TGTGCCAGCAGCTTACGAACAGGGTCGATTTACGAGCAGTACTTC.

This clonotype was observed many times. This chain joins TRBV7-9 and TRBJ1-3; D is possibly TRBD1 (6 bases). This CDR3 is 14 amino acids long. Germline CDR1 reads SEHNR; CDR2 reads FQNEAQ (reference sequence). The V gene lost 5 bases and the J gene lost 4 bases, with 12 bases spanning the gap. As DNA, the CDR3 is TGTGCCAGCAGCCTTACAGGGTTCGGAAACACCATATATTTT. Residues: CASSLTGFGNTIYF. The variable domain in full, completed from reference TRBV7-9 and TRBJ1-3, reads DTGVSQNPRHKITKRGQNVTFRCDPISEHNRLYWYRQTLGQGPEFLTYFQNEAQLEKSRLLSDRFSAERPKGSFSTLEIQRTEQGDSAMYLCASSLTGFGNTIYFGEGSWLTVV.

This clonotype was counted ten times or more. The chain has TRBV7-6 and TRBJ2-1; tentatively, D is TRBD2 (6 bases). The CDR3 is 16 amino acids. Trimming took off 0 bases at V and 1 base at J, with 10 bases between the two ends. CDR1 and CDR2 from the germline V gene are SGHVS and FNYEAQ. The CDR3 sequence: CASSLAGGLSYNEQFF. Here the CDR3 DNA reads TGTGCCAGCAGCTTAGCCGGGGGATTGTCCTACAATGAGCAGTTCTTC.

The V call is TRBV20-1, the J call TRBJ1-5; TRBD1 aligns across 7 bases. CDR1 DFQATT and CDR2 SNEGSKA come from the germline V gene (reference sequence). The CDR3 runs 15 residues. V lost 7 bases to trimming and J lost 3 bases; unmatched junction nucleotides: 12. The CDR3 DNA reads as TGCAGTGTCCCTAGGATGGACAGGTCCAATCAGCCCCAGCATTTT. It codes for CSVPRMDRSNQPQHF.

V is TRBV7-9 and J is TRBJ2-7; perhaps D is TRBD1 or TRBD2 (5 bases each). CDR1 and CDR2 (germline): SEHNR, FQNEAQ (reference sequence). The CDR3 loop spans 16 amino acids. Trimming stripped 3 bases from V and 5 bases from J, with 20 bases between. In nucleotides, the CDR3 is TGTGCCAGCAGCTTCATGGGGACGTCCGGCTTGGACGAGCAGTACTTC. Translating gives CASSFMGTSGLDEQYF.

This clonotype was counted between two and nine times. The J gene is TRBJ2-7, the V gene TRBV7-9; 7 positions match TRBD2. CDR3 length: 15 amino acids. Germline CDR1 is SEHNR and CDR2 is FQNEAQ (reference sequence). V gave up 1 base and J gave up 2 bases; unmatched junction bases: 5. The CDR3 sequence is CASSLGWAGAYEQYF. In nucleotides, the CDR3 is TGTGCCAGCAGCTTAGGATGGGCGGGGGCCTACGAGCAGTACTTC.

The sample holds many counts of this clonotype. This chain links TRBV29-1 with TRBJ2-1; 8 bases map to TRBD1. The V gene's germline CDR1 is SQVTM and CDR2 ANQGSEA. Trimming at V came to 0 bases and at J to 9 bases, leaving 4 bases not matched to a gene. This CDR3 has 13 residues. The CDR3 here is CSVEDATGGEQFF. The CDR3, as DNA: TGCAGCGTTGAAGATGCCACAGGGGGTGAGCAGTTCTTC.

This clonotype was observed many times. The V and J genes are TRBV18 and TRBJ2-6; the D is unclear. The CDR3 extends over 16 amino acids. The V gene's germline CDR1 is KGHSH and CDR2 LQKENI. Trimming shortened V by 6 bases and J by 0 bases, and 12 bases separated the two germline ends. CDR3 coding DNA: TGTGCCAGCTCCCCGACCCACCCCTCTGGGGCCAACGTCCTGACTTTC. It translates to CASSPTHPSGANVLTF.